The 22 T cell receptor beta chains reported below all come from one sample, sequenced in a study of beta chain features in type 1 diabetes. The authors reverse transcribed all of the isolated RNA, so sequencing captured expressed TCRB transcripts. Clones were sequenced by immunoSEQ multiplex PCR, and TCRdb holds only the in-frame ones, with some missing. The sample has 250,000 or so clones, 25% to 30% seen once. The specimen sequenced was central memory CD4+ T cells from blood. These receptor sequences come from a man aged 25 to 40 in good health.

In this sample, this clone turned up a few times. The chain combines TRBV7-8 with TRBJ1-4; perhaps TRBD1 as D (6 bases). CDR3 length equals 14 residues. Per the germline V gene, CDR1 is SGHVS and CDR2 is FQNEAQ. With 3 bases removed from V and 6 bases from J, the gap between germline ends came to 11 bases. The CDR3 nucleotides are TGTGCCAGCAGCTTCAGGGGCGGGGATGAAAAACTGTTTTTT. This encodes CASSFRGGDEKLFF.

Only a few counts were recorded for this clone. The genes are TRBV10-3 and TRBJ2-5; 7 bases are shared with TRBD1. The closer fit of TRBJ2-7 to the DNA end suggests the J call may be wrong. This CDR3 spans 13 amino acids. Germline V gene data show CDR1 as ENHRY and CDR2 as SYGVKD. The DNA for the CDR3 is TGTGCCATCAGTGAGGCACAGGGGTACGAGCAGTACTTC. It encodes CAISEAQGYEQYF.

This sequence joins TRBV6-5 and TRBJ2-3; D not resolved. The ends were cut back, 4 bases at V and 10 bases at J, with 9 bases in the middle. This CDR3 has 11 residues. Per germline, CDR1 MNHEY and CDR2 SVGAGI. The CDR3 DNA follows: TGTGCCAGCAGTTCCCGAGGTGCGCAGTATTTT. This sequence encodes CASSSRGAQYF.

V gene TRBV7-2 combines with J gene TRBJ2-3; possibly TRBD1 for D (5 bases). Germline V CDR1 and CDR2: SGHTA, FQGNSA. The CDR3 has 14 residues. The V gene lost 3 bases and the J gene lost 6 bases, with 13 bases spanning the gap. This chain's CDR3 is CASSFGSKGDTQYF. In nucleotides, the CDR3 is TGTGCCAGCAGCTTTGGTTCTAAGGGGGATACGCAGTATTTT.

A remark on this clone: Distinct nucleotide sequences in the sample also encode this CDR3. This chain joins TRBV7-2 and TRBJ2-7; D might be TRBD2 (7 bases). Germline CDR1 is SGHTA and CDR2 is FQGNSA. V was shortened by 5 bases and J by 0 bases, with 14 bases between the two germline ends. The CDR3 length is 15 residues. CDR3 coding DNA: TGTGCCAGCAGCCCCAGCGGGACAAGCTCCTACGAGCAGTACTTC. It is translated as CASSPSGTSSYEQYF.

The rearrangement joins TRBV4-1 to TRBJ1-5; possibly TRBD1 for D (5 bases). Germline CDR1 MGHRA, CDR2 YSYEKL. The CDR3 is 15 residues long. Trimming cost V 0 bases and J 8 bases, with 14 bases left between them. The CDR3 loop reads CASSQETGQMKPQHF. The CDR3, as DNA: TGCGCCAGCAGCCAAGAAACAGGTCAGATGAAGCCCCAGCATTTT.

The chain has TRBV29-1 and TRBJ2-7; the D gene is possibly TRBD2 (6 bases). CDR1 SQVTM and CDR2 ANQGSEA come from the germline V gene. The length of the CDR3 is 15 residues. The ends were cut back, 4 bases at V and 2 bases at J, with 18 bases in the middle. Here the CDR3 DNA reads TGCAGCGTTGGGACGGAAGGAGGGGCCACCTACGAGCAGTACTTC. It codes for CSVGTEGGATYEQYF.

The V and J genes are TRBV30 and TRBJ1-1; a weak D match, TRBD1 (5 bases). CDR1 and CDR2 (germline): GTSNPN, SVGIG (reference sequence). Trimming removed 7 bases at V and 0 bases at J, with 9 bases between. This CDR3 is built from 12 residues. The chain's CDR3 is CAYGQMNTEAFF. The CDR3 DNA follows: TGTGCCTACGGACAAATGAACACTGAAGCTTTCTTT.

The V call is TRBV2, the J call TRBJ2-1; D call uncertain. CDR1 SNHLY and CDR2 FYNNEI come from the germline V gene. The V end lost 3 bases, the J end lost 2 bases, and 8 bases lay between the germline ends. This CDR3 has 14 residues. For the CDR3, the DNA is TGTGCCAGCAGTGATTGGACCACCTACAATGAGCAGTTCTTC. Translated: CASSDWTTYNEQFF.

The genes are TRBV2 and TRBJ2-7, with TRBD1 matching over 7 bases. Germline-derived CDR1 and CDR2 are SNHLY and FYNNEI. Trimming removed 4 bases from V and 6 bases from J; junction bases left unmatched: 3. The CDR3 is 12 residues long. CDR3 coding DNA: TGTGCCAGCAGTGGTAACAGGGGCGAGCAGTACTTC. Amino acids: CASSGNRGEQYF.

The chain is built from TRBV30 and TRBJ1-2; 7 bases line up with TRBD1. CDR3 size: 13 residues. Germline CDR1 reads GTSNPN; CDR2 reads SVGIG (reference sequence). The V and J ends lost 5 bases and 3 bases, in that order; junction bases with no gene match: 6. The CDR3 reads CAWGRDSYYGYTF. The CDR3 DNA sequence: TGTGCCTGGGGCCGGGACAGCTACTATGGCTACACCTTC.

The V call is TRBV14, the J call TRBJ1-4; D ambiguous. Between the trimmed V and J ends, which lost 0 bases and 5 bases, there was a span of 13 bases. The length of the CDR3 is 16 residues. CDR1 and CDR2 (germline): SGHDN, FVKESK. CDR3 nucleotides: TGTGCCAGCAGCCAAGATGCGTCCGGATCAAATGAAAAACTGTTTTTT. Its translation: CASSQDASGSNEKLFF.

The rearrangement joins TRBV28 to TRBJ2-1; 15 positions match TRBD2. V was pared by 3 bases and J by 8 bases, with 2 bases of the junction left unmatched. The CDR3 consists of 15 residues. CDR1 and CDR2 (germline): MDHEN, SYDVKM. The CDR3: CASSFGLAGGYEQFF. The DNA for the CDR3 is TGTGCCAGCAGTTTCGGACTAGCGGGAGGGTATGAGCAGTTCTTC.

CDR3 nucleotide sequence: TGTGCCAGCAGTGAAGAGGGGTGGTCTGAAGCTTTCTTT. Amino acids: CASSEEGWSEAFF. The chain employs TRBV6-1 and TRBJ1-1, with D perhaps matching TRBD1 (5 bases). Germline V gives CDR1 MNHNS, CDR2 SASEGT. The CDR3 has 13 amino acids. Trimming stripped 1 base from V and 6 bases from J, with 9 bases between.

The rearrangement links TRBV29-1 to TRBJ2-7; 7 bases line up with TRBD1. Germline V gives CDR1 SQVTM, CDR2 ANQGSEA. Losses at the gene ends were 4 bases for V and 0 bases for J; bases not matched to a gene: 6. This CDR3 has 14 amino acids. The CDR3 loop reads CSVAPQGDSYEQYF. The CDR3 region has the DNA TGCAGCGTTGCCCCTCAGGGGGACTCCTACGAGCAGTACTTC.

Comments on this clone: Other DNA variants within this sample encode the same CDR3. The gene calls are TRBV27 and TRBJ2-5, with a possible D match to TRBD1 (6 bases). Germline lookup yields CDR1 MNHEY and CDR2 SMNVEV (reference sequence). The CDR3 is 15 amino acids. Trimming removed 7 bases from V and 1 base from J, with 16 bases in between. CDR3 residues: CASNLGGLPQETQYF. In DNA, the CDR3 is TGTGCCAGCAACTTAGGGGGTCTGCCCCAAGAGACCCAGTACTTC.

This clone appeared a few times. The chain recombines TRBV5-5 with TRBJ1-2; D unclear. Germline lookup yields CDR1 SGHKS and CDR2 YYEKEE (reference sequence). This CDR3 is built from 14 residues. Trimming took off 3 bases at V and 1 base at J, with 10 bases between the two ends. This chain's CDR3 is CASSSSRINYGYTF. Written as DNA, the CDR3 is TGTGCCAGCAGCTCCAGTAGGATTAACTATGGCTACACCTTC.

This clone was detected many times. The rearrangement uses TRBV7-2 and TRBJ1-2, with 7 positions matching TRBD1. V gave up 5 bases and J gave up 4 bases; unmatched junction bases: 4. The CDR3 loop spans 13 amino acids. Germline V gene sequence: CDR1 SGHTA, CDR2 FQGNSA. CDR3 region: CASSLGQPYGYTF. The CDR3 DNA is TGTGCCAGCAGCCTGGGACAGCCCTATGGCTACACCTTC.

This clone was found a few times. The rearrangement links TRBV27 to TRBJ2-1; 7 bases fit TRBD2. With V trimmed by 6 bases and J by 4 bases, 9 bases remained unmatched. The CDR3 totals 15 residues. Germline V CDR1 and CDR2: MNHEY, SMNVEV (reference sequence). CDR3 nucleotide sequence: TGTGCCAGCAGGATTCGGGGGGACCCATACAATGAGCAGTTCTTC. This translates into CASRIRGDPYNEQFF.

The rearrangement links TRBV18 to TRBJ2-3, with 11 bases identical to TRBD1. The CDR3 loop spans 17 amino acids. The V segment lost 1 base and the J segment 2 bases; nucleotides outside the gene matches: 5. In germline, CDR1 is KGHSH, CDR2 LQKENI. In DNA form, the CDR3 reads TGTGCCAGCTCACCACTGGGACAGGGGGTTCCCACAGATACGCAGTATTTT. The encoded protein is CASSPLGQGVPTDTQYF.

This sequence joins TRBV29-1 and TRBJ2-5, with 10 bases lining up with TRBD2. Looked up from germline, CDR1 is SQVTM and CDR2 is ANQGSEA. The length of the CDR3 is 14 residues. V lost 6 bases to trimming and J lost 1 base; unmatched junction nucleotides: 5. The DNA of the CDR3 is TGCAGCGTACTAAGGACTAGCGGCCAAGAGACCCAGTACTTC. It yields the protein CSVLRTSGQETQYF.

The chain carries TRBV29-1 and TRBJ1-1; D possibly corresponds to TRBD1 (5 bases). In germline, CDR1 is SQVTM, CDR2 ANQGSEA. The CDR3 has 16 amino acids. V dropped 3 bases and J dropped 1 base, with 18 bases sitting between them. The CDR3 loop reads CSVDPHVGAANTEAFF. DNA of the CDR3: TGCAGCGTTGATCCCCATGTTGGGGCGGCGAACACTGAAGCTTTCTTT.